This TCR beta chain comes out of a study of shared clonotypes between healthy human individuals. Assay: immunoSEQ multiplex PCR; the TCRdb copy retains only in-frame clones and omits some. The sample carries around 1.6 million clones, nearly 99% recorded once. CD45RA+ naive and CD45RA-negative memory subsets were separated from CD4+ cells. Trimming took 0 bases from V and 0 from J, leaving 7 bases between them. From germline, CDR1 is MGHRA and CDR2 YSYEKL. The CDR3 loop spans 15 amino acids. The V call is TRBV4-1, the J call TRBJ2-3; D gene uncertain. The sequence came from a man in his thirties or forties in good health. The sample was naive CD4+ T cells sorted from blood. The subset here: CD45RA+ positively selected. The CDR3 spells CASSQDHVSTDTQYF. CDR3 sequence (DNA): TGCGCCAGCAGCCAAGATCACGTGAGCACAGATACGCAGTATTTT.